The 12 T cell receptor beta chains in this list originate from one sample, sequenced in a study of cytomegalovirus exposure and HLA in healthy donors (dated by TCRdb to the late 2010s). The receptor library was made with the immunoSEQ multiplex PCR assay. For the multiplex PCR, a mixture combining 60 forward primers for TCR Vbeta segments and 13 reverse primers for TCR Jbeta segments was used. The table comes from immuneACCESS by way of TCRdb, which keeps in-frame sequences with V and J called. Part of the clones is missing from these tables; in studies checked, under half for an unresolved V gene and the rest for unknown reasons. In all, the sample holds under 200,000 clones, and 65% to 90% of those were seen once. The ten top clones hold roughly 6.7% of the sample. Material for sequencing was PBMCs. Receptor source: a man between 50 and 59 years old in good health and CMV-seropositive.

The chain employs TRBV6-6 and TRBJ2-5; 9 nucleotides agree with TRBD1. TRBJ2-7 explains the end of the DNA better; the J call may be wrong. Per germline, CDR1 MNHNY and CDR2 SVGAGI (reference sequence). The CDR3 runs to 15 residues. The CDR3 region is CASSYPQGARYEQYF. In DNA, the CDR3 is TGTGCCAGCAGTTACCCACAGGGGGCGCGGTACGAGCAGTACTTC.

The J gene is TRBJ2-5, the V gene TRBV11-2; tentative D call: TRBD2 (5 bases). The CDR3 has 15 amino acids. V was cut by 3 bases and J by 5 bases, with 16 bases left in between. The germline V gene encodes CDR1 SGHAT and CDR2 FQNNGV. The CDR3 region is CASSFGNSFSETQYF. CDR3 DNA sequence: TGTGCCAGCAGCTTCGGGAACAGCTTTTCTGAGACCCAGTACTTC. The entire variable domain, with the rest obtained from reference TRBV11-2 and TRBJ2-5, is as follows: EAGVAQSPRYKIIEKRQSVAFWCNPISGHATLYWYQQILGQGPKLLIQFQNNGVVDDSQLPKDRFSAERLKGVDSTLKIQPAKLEDSAVYLCASSFGNSFSETQYFGPGTRLLVL.

The gene calls are TRBV19 and TRBJ1-5; D possibly corresponds to TRBD1 (5 bases). The CDR3 is made up of 15 amino acids. Germline lookup yields CDR1 LNHDA and CDR2 SQIVND (reference sequence). V lost 8 bases to trimming and J lost 0 bases, with 14 bases between them. CDR3: CASWGPGNSNQPQHF. The CDR3 nucleotides are TGTGCCAGTTGGGGCCCGGGTAATAGCAATCAGCCCCAGCATTTT.

This clone was seen a single time. The rearrangement joins TRBV5-1 to TRBJ1-6; D is unresolved. The germline V and J ends were trimmed by 1 base and 8 bases, with 10 bases remaining between them. The CDR3 runs to 14 residues. Germline CDR1 reads SGHRS; CDR2 reads YFSETQ. This CDR3 reads CASSLSGGDSPLHF. CDR3 bases: TGCGCCAGCAGCTTGTCTGGCGGGGATTCACCCCTCCACTTT.

The chain couples TRBV14 to TRBJ1-1; TRBD1 agrees at 10 bases. From germline, CDR1 is SGHDN and CDR2 FVKESK. The length of the CDR3 is 15 residues. The V segment lost 4 bases and the J segment 4 bases; nucleotides outside the gene matches: 6. Here the CDR3 DNA reads TGTGCCAGCAGCCCACCGGACAGGGGGATCACTGAAGCTTTCTTT. The encoded protein is CASSPPDRGITEAFF.

This clone appeared many times. The sample has other DNA sequences that encode this CDR3 too. The chain recombines TRBV5-1 with TRBJ1-1; the D gene is possibly TRBD1 (5 bases). The V end was cut by 1 base, the J end by 1 base, with 5 bases between. The CDR3 is made up of 13 amino acids. Germline lookup yields CDR1 SGHRS and CDR2 YFSETQ. The CDR3: CASSLTGNTEAFF. Here the CDR3 DNA reads TGCGCCAGCAGCTTGACAGGGAACACTGAAGCTTTCTTT.

The CDR3 nucleotides are TGTGCCAGCAGCACGACAGGGGCGACTGACGTCGAGCAGTACTTC. The encoded protein is CASSTTGATDVEQYF. The chain employs TRBV7-9 and TRBJ2-7, with 8 bases fitting TRBD1. This CDR3 is built from 15 residues. CDR1 and CDR2 (germline): SEHNR, FQNEAQ (reference sequence). Losses at the gene ends were 5 bases for V and 6 bases for J; bases not matched to a gene: 12.

The CDR3 nucleotides read TGTGCCAGCAGCCCGGGGACTGGCATCACCGGGGAGCTGTTTTTT. Translating it yields CASSPGTGITGELFF. J is TRBJ2-2 and V is TRBV7-3; D possibly corresponds to TRBD2 (6 bases). Germline lookup yields CDR1 SGHTA and CDR2 FQGTGA. V lost 5 bases to trimming and J lost 4 bases, with 14 bases between them. CDR3 size: 15 residues. The variable domain in full, completed from reference TRBV7-3 and TRBJ2-2, reads GAGVSQTPSNKVTEKGKYVELRCDPISGHTALYWYRQSLGQGPEFLIYFQGTGAADDSGLPNDRFFAVRPEGSVSTLKIQRTERGDSAVYLCASSPGTGITGELFFGEGSRLTVL.

About this clone: One junction end does not reproduce the germline sequence, and a read error may be involved. The chain has TRBV7-9 and TRBJ2-1; the match to TRBD2 covers 11 bases. CDR1 is SEHNR and CDR2 is FQNEAQ in the germline V gene (reference sequence). CDR3 length: 16 residues. The CDR3, as DNA: TGTTCCAGCAGCATTCCGCTAGCGGGGGGCTACAATGAGCAGTTCTTC. Residues: CSSSIPLAGGYNEQFF.

This clone has just one count. Additional DNA sequences in this sample encode the identical CDR3. This chain connects TRBV15 to TRBJ2-7; maybe TRBD2 (6 bases). Trimming removed 3 bases from V and 0 bases from J, with 9 bases in between. This CDR3 comprises 14 residues. Germline V gene lookup returns CDR1 LNHNV and CDR2 YYDKDF (reference sequence). CDR3 in amino acids: CATSSGGSSYEQYF. The CDR3 coding sequence is TGTGCCACCAGCAGCGGGGGTAGCTCCTACGAGCAGTACTTC.

This clone appeared a few times. The V and J genes are TRBV7-9 and TRBJ2-4; D is ambiguous. The germline gives CDR1 SEHNR, CDR2 FQNEAQ (reference sequence). V was trimmed by 5 bases and J by 0 bases, leaving 14 bases between them. The CDR3 has 16 residues. In DNA form, the CDR3 reads TGTGCCAGCAGCACGCGAGAGGAGCTAGCCAAAAACATTCAGTACTTC. Translating it yields CASSTREELAKNIQYF.

The rearrangement joins TRBV2 to TRBJ1-4; D perhaps matches TRBD1 (6 bases). This CDR3 has 12 residues. Per germline, CDR1 SNHLY and CDR2 FYNNEI. V was trimmed by 7 bases and J by 9 bases, leaving 12 bases between them. The CDR3 protein is CASTRDNQKLFF. The CDR3 DNA sequence: TGTGCCAGCACTAGGGACAACCAAAAACTGTTTTTT.